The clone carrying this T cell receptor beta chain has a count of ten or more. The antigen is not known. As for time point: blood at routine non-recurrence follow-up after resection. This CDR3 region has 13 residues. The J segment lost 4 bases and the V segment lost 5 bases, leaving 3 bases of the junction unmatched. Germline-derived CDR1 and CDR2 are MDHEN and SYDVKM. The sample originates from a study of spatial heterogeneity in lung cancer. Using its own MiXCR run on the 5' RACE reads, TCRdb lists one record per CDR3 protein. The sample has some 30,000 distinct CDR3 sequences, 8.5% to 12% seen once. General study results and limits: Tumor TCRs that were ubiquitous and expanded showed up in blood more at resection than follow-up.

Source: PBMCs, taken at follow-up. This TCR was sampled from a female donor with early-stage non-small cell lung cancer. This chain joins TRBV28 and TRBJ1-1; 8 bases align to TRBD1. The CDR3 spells CASSRDRSTEAFF. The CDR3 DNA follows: TGTGCCAGCAGTCGGGACAGGAGCACTGAAGCTTTCTTT.